Listed here are 27 T cell receptor beta chains from one sample, sequenced in a study of T cell clonality in common variable immunodeficiency. The method was immunoSEQ multiplex PCR; TCRdb's version includes in-frame clones alone and lacks a portion of them. The data show 40,000 to 50,000 clones, with none appearing a single time. Sample: peripheral blood mononuclear cells. These TCRs come from a person between 18 and 75 years old in good health.

There are a few counts of this clone. The read ends 3 residues early relative to the CDR3; the germline J gene fills the gap. V usage is TRBV5-4 and J usage is TRBJ2-7, with 11 bases aligning to TRBD1. V trimming: 4 bases; J trimming: 0 bases; junction bases outside the gene matches: 3. The CDR3 spans 15 residues. The V gene's germline CDR1 is SGHNT and CDR2 YYREEE (reference sequence). CDR3 in amino acids: CASSRDRGTSYEQYF. Partial CDR3 DNA: TGTGCCAGCAGCCGGGACAGGGGGACCTCCTACGAG. Full variable domain (rest looked up from reference TRBV5-4 and TRBJ2-7): ETGVTQSPTHLIKTRGQQVTLRCSSQSGHNTVSWYQQALGQGPQFIFQYYREEENGRGNFPPRFSGLQFPNYSSELNVNALELDDSALYLCASSRDRGTSYEQYFGPGTRLTVT.

This clone was seen repeatedly, ten times or more. Coverage ceases 3 residues before the CDR3 finishes, and the germline J gene fills in the end. J is TRBJ1-1 and V is TRBV19; 10 nucleotides agree with TRBD1. The CDR3 totals 16 residues. In germline, CDR1 is LNHDA, CDR2 SQIVND (reference sequence). The trim removed 5 bases at V and 5 bases at J, leaving 11 bases unmatched. Incomplete CDR3 DNA: TGTGCCAGTAGTCCCCCCGGGACAGGGGTTCGTACTGAA. Amino acids: CASSPPGTGVRTE. The entire CDR3 protein reads CASSPPGTGVRTEAFF.

This clone was detected ten times or more. The read halts 3 residues ahead of the CDR3 end, with the missing end drawn from the germline J gene. The J gene is TRBJ2-5, the V gene TRBV20-1; a weak D match, TRBD1 (5 bases). The V and J ends lost 3 bases and 5 bases respectively, with 16 bases between them. Germline-derived CDR1 and CDR2 are DFQATT and SNEGSKA (reference sequence). The CDR3 length is 14 residues. CDR3 bases read: TGCAGTGCTAGGCCGCAGGGTGTAGGTGAGACC. As protein: CSARPQGVGET. The full CDR3 reads CSARPQGVGETQYF.

This clone was detected ten times or more. The observed sequence ends 3 residues before the CDR3 terminus, with the missing tail filled in from the germline J gene. The chain combines TRBV5-1 with TRBJ2-2; 7 bases agree with TRBD1. From germline, CDR1 is SGHRS and CDR2 YFSETQ. The CDR3 length is 16 residues. Trimming cost V 1 base and J 1 base; bases outside gene matches: 4. The sequenced CDR3 bases are TGCGCCAGCAGCTTGACAGGGGCGAGGAACACCGGGGAG. This gives the protein CASSLTGARNTGE. The whole CDR3 reads CASSLTGARNTGELFF. Complete variable domain (other parts from reference TRBV5-1 and TRBJ2-2): KAGVTQTPRYLIKTRGQQVTLSCSPISGHRSVSWYQQTPGQGLQFLFEYFSETQRNKGNFPGRFSGRQFSNSRSEMNVSTLELGDSALYLCASSLTGARNTGELFFGEGSRLTVL.

This clone was observed many times. With the read ending 3 residues before the CDR3 end, the germline J gene is used to fill in that end. The chain carries TRBV15 and TRBJ2-7; TRBD1 matches at 11 bases. Germline V gene lookup returns CDR1 LNHNV and CDR2 YYDKDF (reference sequence). This CDR3 has 14 amino acids. Trimming cost V 5 bases and J 2 bases; bases outside gene matches: 2. The CDR3 bases that were read are TGTGCCACCAGCGTGGACAGGGGGCCCTACGAG. Its protein product is CATSVDRGPYE. The entire CDR3 protein is CATSVDRGPYEQYF.

This clone was seen ten or more times. The read is 3 residues too short to cover the CDR3 end, so that end is filled in from the germline J gene. This rearrangement joins TRBV12-3 or TRBV12-4 to TRBJ2-2, with 12 bases aligning to TRBD2. CDR3 size: 14 residues. After removal of 6 bases from V and 8 bases from J, the junction contained 4 bases not matched to a gene. CDR3 bases read: TGTGCCAGCAGGCGGACTAGCGGGGAAGGGGAG. This gives the protein CASRRTSGEGE. The entire CDR3 protein is CASRRTSGEGELFF.

Many counts were recorded for this clone. The DNA ends 3 residues before the CDR3 does, and the rest of the CDR3 is filled in from the germline J gene. The V call is TRBV14, the J call TRBJ2-1; 8 bases are a match to TRBD2. Trimming took 3 bases from V and 2 from J; bases not matched to a gene: 6. This CDR3 region has 16 residues. CDR1 and CDR2 (germline): SGHDN, FVKESK. The part of the CDR3 DNA that was read is TGTGCCAGCAGCCAGGCCTGGCGGGGGGCCTACAATGAG. Residues: CASSQAWRGAYNE. The entire CDR3 is CASSQAWRGAYNEQFF.

Regarding this clone: A much more abundant neighbour one base away suggests this may be a read error. The missing CDR3 end, 3 residues past where the read stops, is filled in from the germline J gene. The gene calls are TRBV2 and TRBJ2-2, with D possibly matching TRBD2 (7 bases). The CDR3 consists of 14 residues. Per germline, CDR1 SNHLY and CDR2 FYNNEI. The CDR3 reads CASWGGAGANVLFF. CDR3 DNA, as far as it was read: TGTGCCAGCTGGGGGGGGGCTGGGGCCAACGTG.

This clone was picked up many times. The read ends 3 residues before the CDR3 terminus; that terminus is restored from the germline J gene. The genes are TRBV2 and TRBJ1-4, with D perhaps matching TRBD1 (5 bases). This CDR3 comprises 15 residues. The germline gives CDR1 SNHLY, CDR2 FYNNEI. V lost 6 bases, J lost 0 bases, and 11 bases lay in between. The CDR3 loop reads CASRWGGSTNEKLFF. The part of the CDR3 DNA that was read is TGTGCCAGCAGATGGGGGGGGTCAACTAATGAAAAA.

A remark on this clone: The read gets to within 3 residues of the CDR3 end, and the germline J gene fills in the rest. The chain has TRBV7-7 and TRBJ2-3, with D perhaps TRBD2 (5 bases). The germline V gene encodes CDR1 SSHAT and CDR2 FNYEAQ (reference sequence). CDR3 length equals 13 residues. The CDR3 spells CASSTDRGQPQYF. The CDR3 DNA, read in part, is TGTGCCAGCAGCACCGACCGGGGTCAGCCG.

This clone was detected ten times or more. The CDR3 end lies 3 residues beyond the end of the read and is filled in from the germline J gene. The chain employs TRBV2 and TRBJ2-7; D may be TRBD2 (6 bases). From germline, CDR1 is SNHLY and CDR2 FYNNEI. CDR3 size: 14 residues. The V gene lost 5 bases and the J gene lost 6 bases, with 17 bases spanning the gap. The CDR3 bases that were read are TGTGCCAGCAGTCACAAGTTGGTGGGGGGCGAG. Amino acid sequence: CASSHKLVGGE. The entire CDR3 protein reads CASSHKLVGGEQYF. The full variable domain, rest sourced from reference TRBV2 and TRBJ2-7, is EPEVTQTPSHQVTQMGQEVILRCVPISNHLYFYWYRQILGQKVEFLVSFYNNEISEKSEIFDDQFSVERPDGSNFTLKIRSTKLEDSAMYFCASSHKLVGGEQYFGPGTRLTVT.

This clone has a count of ten or more. The junction does not match germline at one end; this may be a read error. With the read ending 3 residues before the CDR3 end, the germline J gene is used to fill in that end. V and J are TRBV4-2 and TRBJ2-7, with TRBD1 matching 10 bases. The CDR3 is 14 amino acids. Germline V CDR1 and CDR2: LGHNA, YNFKEQ. CDR3 DNA, as far as it was read: TGCGCCAGCAGCCAAGACAGGGGGCTCGGCGAG. Its translation is CASSQDRGLGE. The entire CDR3 sequence reads CASSQDRGLGEQYF.

This clone was detected ten times or more. The read finishes 3 residues shy of the CDR3 end, and the germline J gene is used to complete it. The J gene is TRBJ1-4, the V gene TRBV7-8; D possibly corresponds to TRBD1 (6 bases). This CDR3 has 12 amino acids. CDR1 and CDR2 (germline): SGHVS, FQNEAQ. V lost 5 bases and J 8 bases, leaving 9 bases between the germline ends. The CDR3 is CASSHDREKLFF. The CDR3 DNA, read in part, is TGTGCCAGCAGCCATGACAGGGAAAAA.

This clone occurred many times. The CDR3 goes on 3 residues after the read ends, and that part is filled in from the germline J gene. The chain recombines TRBV30 with TRBJ1-6; 9 bases map to TRBD1. J gave up 5 bases and V 4 bases, and 3 bases lay outside the gene matches. The CDR3 has 14 residues. The germline gives CDR1 GTSNPN, CDR2 SVGIG (reference sequence). CDR3 loop: CAWNRGLDNSPLHF. The part of the CDR3 DNA that was read is TGTGCCTGGAACAGGGGGCTGGATAATTCACCC.

This clone was observed many times. The sequenced part of the CDR3 DNA is TGTGCCAGCAGTTTAGCTTACTACGAG. This gives the protein CASSLAYYE. The full CDR3 reads CASSLAYYEQYF. The J gene is TRBJ2-7, the V gene TRBV12-3 or TRBV12-4; D is unresolved. The read terminates 3 residues ahead of where the CDR3 ends, so the germline J gene completes it. V shed 0 bases and J shed 3 bases, with 3 bases lying between them. This CDR3 is built from 12 residues.

This clone has ten or more counts. The read ends 3 residues shy of where the CDR3 ends; the end is completed using the germline J gene. The chain carries TRBV5-5 and TRBJ2-7; 9 bases align to TRBD2. Germline lookup yields CDR1 SGHKS and CDR2 YYEKEE (reference sequence). This CDR3 contains 15 residues. V dropped 7 bases and J dropped 6; count of bases not matched to a gene: 14. This CDR3 reads CASQPAASGVTEQYF. The sequenced CDR3 bases are TGTGCCAGCCAACCTGCGGCTAGCGGGGTCACCGAG. Drawing the rest from reference TRBV5-5 and TRBJ2-7, the complete variable domain is DAGVTQSPTHLIKTRGQQVTLRCSPISGHKSVSWYQQVLGQGPQFIFQYYEKEERGRGNFPDRFSARQFPNYSSELNVNALLLGDSALYLCASQPAASGVTEQYFGPGTRLTVT.

This clone was seen repeatedly, ten times or more. Read data end 3 residues before the CDR3 end; the end is taken from the germline J gene. The chain links TRBV20-1 to TRBJ1-4; TRBD1 agrees at 9 bases. Germline CDR1 DFQATT, CDR2 SNEGSKA (reference sequence). There are 14 residues in the CDR3. Trimming cost V 3 bases and J 7 bases; bases outside gene matches: 6. This CDR3 reads CSARDTGGGEKLFF. Partial CDR3 DNA: TGCAGTGCTAGGGATACAGGGGGCGGTGAAAAA.

This clone has at least ten counts. The read ends 3 residues shy of where the CDR3 ends; the end is completed using the germline J gene. This chain uses TRBV23-1 with TRBJ1-5; 12 bases fit TRBD1. TRBV23-1 is assigned to the ORF class and has an uncertain function. CDR3 length: 19 amino acids. J gave up 6 bases and V 2 bases, and 14 bases lay outside the gene matches. The CDR3 here is CASSQPDWGDRGLSQPQHF. The DNA read from the CDR3 is TGCGCCAGCAGTCAACCCGACTGGGGGGACAGGGGGCTTAGTCAGCCC.

In this sample, this clone turned up a few times. The CDR3: CAFSGRDTIYF. The sequenced part of the CDR3 DNA is TGTGCCTTTAGCGGCAGGGACACC. The chain couples TRBV30 to TRBJ1-3; possibly TRBD1 for D (5 bases). The DNA ends 3 residues before the CDR3 does, and the rest of the CDR3 is filled in from the germline J gene. The CDR3 runs to 11 residues. Germline CDR1 and CDR2: GTSNPN and SVGIG (reference sequence). V was cut by 7 bases and J by 8 bases, with 12 bases left in between.

Ten or more counts support this clone. Coverage ceases 3 residues before the CDR3 finishes, and the germline J gene fills in the end. The chain carries TRBV30 and TRBJ2-2, with 9 positions matching TRBD2. After removal of 3 bases from V and 5 bases from J, the junction contained 13 bases not matched to a gene. This CDR3 is built from 17 residues. Germline CDR1 is GTSNPN and CDR2 is SVGIG (reference sequence). CDR3 DNA (partial): TGTGCCTGGAGCCAACGGGTGTGGCTAGCGGGGACCGGGGAG. Protein: CAWSQRVWLAGTGE. The full CDR3 sequence reads CAWSQRVWLAGTGELFF.

This clone was picked up a small number of times. The read ends 3 residues shy of where the CDR3 ends; the end is completed using the germline J gene. V gene TRBV7-2 combines with J gene TRBJ1-5; a weak D match, TRBD1 (6 bases). The germline V gene has CDR1 SGHTA and CDR2 FQGNSA. The ends were cut back, 5 bases at V and 5 bases at J, with 10 bases in the middle. The CDR3 is made up of 13 amino acids. The CDR3 spells CASSPGTYQPQHF. The part of the CDR3 DNA that was read is TGTGCCAGCAGCCCCGGGACATATCAGCCC.

This clone was observed a handful of times. The read ends 3 residues before the CDR3 terminus; that terminus is restored from the germline J gene. The chain links TRBV7-8 to TRBJ1-2, with 7 bases identical to TRBD1. Germline V lookup: CDR1 SGHVS, CDR2 FQNEAQ. The CDR3 contains 13 residues. Incomplete CDR3 DNA: TGTGCCAGCAGCCCCAGGGGGTCCTACGAC. Translation: CASSPRGSYD. The complete CDR3 reads CASSPRGSYDYTF.

At least ten counts were recorded for this clone. The CDR3 end lies 3 residues beyond the end of the read and is filled in from the germline J gene. The chain employs TRBV5-1 and TRBJ1-2; 12 bases fit TRBD1. Germline V CDR1 and CDR2: SGHRS, YFSETQ. With V trimmed by 4 bases and J by 2 bases, 3 bases remained unmatched. The CDR3 consists of 15 residues. CDR3 amino acids: CASSEGTGGNYGYTF. The DNA read from the CDR3 is TGCGCCAGCAGCGAAGGGACAGGGGGCAACTATGGC.

This clone was seen at least ten times. The read gets to within 3 residues of the CDR3 end, and the germline J gene fills in the rest. The genes are TRBV7-6 and TRBJ2-1; 10 positions match TRBD2. The CDR3 covers 15 residues. Germline V lookup: CDR1 SGHVS, CDR2 FNYEAQ. Trimming removed 0 bases from V and 7 bases from J; junction bases left unmatched: 3. The CDR3 spells CASSLAASGGNEQFF. The CDR3 bases that were read are TGTGCCAGCAGCTTAGCCGCTAGCGGGGGTAATGAG.

This clone was seen at least ten times. The sequenced CDR3 bases are TGTGCCAGCAGCGCCAGCGGGGTAGATAGTGAAAAG. This encodes CASSASGVDSEK. Given in full, the CDR3 is CASSASGVDSEKLFF. The chain is built from TRBV13 and TRBJ2-2; 7 positions agree with TRBD2. Sequencing ends 3 residues short of the CDR3 end; the germline J gene provides the rest. The germline gives CDR1 PRHDT, CDR2 FYEKMQ (reference sequence). This CDR3 comprises 15 residues.

This clone was seen repeatedly, ten times or more. A read error may account for a junction end that differs from germline. The read ends 3 residues before the CDR3 terminus; that terminus is restored from the germline J gene. The chain links TRBV6-1 to TRBJ2-4; D remains ambiguous. Germline assignment: CDR1 MNHNS and CDR2 SASEGT. The length of the CDR3 is 14 residues. The sequenced part of the CDR3 DNA is TGTGCCAGCAGAGAAGGGTTAGCCAAGAACATT. This sequence encodes CASREGLAKNI. In full, the CDR3 is CASREGLAKNIQYF.

The table lists this clone with many counts. The read ends 3 residues before the CDR3 terminus; that terminus is restored from the germline J gene. The chain joins TRBV7-2 to TRBJ2-2; TRBD1 is a possible D gene (6 bases). V shed 0 bases and J shed 4 bases, with 15 bases lying between them. Germline loops: CDR1 SGHTA, CDR2 FQGNSA. CDR3 length equals 17 residues. The CDR3 bases that were read are TGTGCCAGCAGCTTAGCATGGGGGCAGGGAGCCACCGGGGAG. This gives the protein CASSLAWGQGATGE. The entire CDR3 protein is CASSLAWGQGATGELFF.